This is a list of T cell receptor beta chains from one sample in a study of molecular identifiers for immune sequencing clone quantification. Each CDR3 protein is one row after TCRdb ran MiXCR on the PCR reads. The sample shows over 600,000 distinct CDR3 sequences, about 20% of them seen only once. Sequenced input: naive CD8+ T cells from blood, with Jurkat cell RNA spiked in. The receptor set was obtained from a human donor in good health. Some libraries in this study had Jurkat cell RNA spiked in. CDR3s include the opening cysteine and the closing phenylalanine or tryptophan. D genes are given only for firm matches. Some rows mark clone size as missing; the rest say once, few, many or name a class of expanded clone.

TRBV6-1,TRBJ2-7,.,many,TGTGCCAGCAGTGATTTAACGGCAGGGTACTACGAGCAGTACTTC,CASSDLTAGYYEQYF
TRBV24-1,TRBJ1-5,.,many,TGTGCCACCAGTGATAGGGGCAATCAGCCCCAGCATTTT,CATSDRGNQPQHF
TRBV29-1,TRBJ2-7,.,many,TGCAGCGTTGTCGGGGGACCCTCCTACGAGCAGTACTTC,CSVVGGPSYEQYF
TRBV6-6,TRBJ2-2,.,many,TGTGCCAGCAGTTACCCCCTAGGTGGGGACGGGGAGCTGTTTTTT,CASSYPLGGDGELFF
TRBV9,TRBJ2-7,.,few,TGTGCCAGCAGCGTGACAGACTCCTACGAGCAGTACTTC,CASSVTDSYEQYF
TRBV9,TRBJ2-3,.,many,TGTGCCAGCAGCGTAGAATGGGGTAGCACAGATACGCAGTATTTT,CASSVEWGSTDTQYF
TRBV7-9,TRBJ2-3,TRBD2,many,TGTGCCAGCAGCCAGCTAGCGGGAGTTTCAGATACGCAGTATTTT,CASSQLAGVSDTQYF
TRBV7-9,TRBJ1-2,.,.,TGTGCCAGCGTAGGGATCACCCCGGGCCTTGGCCACACCTTC,CASVGITPGLGHTF
TRBV29-1,TRBJ1-2,.,many,TGCAGGGAGGGTGGCGGCTACACCTTC,CREGGGYTF
TRBV23-1,TRBJ2-5,TRBD2,many,TGCGCCAGCACCGGGGGGGCGAATTCCCAAGAGACCCAGTACTTC,CASTGGANSQETQYF
TRBV27,TRBJ2-7,.,many,TGTGCCAGCAGTTTATCCCGCGCCTACGAGCAGTACTTC,CASSLSRAYEQYF
TRBV3-1,TRBJ2-7,TRBD2,few,TGTGCCAGCAGCCAAACTAGCGGGGGGGCTTACTCCTACGAGCAGTACTTC,CASSQTSGGAYSYEQYF
TRBV19,TRBJ2-2,.,many,TGTGCCAGTAGTATAGGAGCTAGGGAGCTGTTTTTT,CASSIGARELFF
TRBV3-1,TRBJ1-3,.,few,TGTGCCAGCAGTTCGAGGGACACCAGCTCTGGAAACACCATATATTTT,CASSSRDTSSGNTIYF
TRBV7-3,TRBJ2-1,.,.,TGTGCCAGCAGCGGGGGTGACAATGAGCAGTTCTTC,CASSGGDNEQFF
TRBV27,TRBJ2-3,TRBD2,.,TGTGCCAGCAGTTTAAAGCTCCGACTATGGACTAGCCCTGAAGATACGCAGTATTTT,CASSLKLRLWTSPEDTQYF
TRBV20-1,TRBJ2-3,TRBD2,many,TGCAGTGCTGGGCAGACTAGCGGGAGGGCCGATACTAGCACAGATACGCAGTATTTT,CSAGQTSGRADTSTDTQYF
TRBV7-8,TRBJ2-5,TRBD2,many,TGTGCCAGCAGCTTTACTAGCGGGGGGGAAGAGACCCAGTACTTC,CASSFTSGGEETQYF
TRBV6-2/TRBV6-3,TRBJ2-1,.,.,TGTGCCAGCAATGAAAGGGGCAATGAGCAGTTCTTC,CASNERGNEQFF
TRBV24-1,TRBJ1-1,.,.,TGTGCCACCAGTGATGGGGCTGAAGCTTTCTTT,CATSDGAEAFF
TRBV12-3/TRBV12-4,TRBJ2-4,.,many,TGTGCCAGCAGTCCGTTCGGACGGGGGTTGGAGTACTTC,CASSPFGRGLEYF
TRBV5-4,TRBJ2-2,TRBD2,.,TGTGCCAGCAGCCTCGGAGCATATACGGGGGGGCACAGCACCGGGGAGCTGTTTTTT,CASSLGAYTGGHSTGELFF
TRBV29-1,TRBJ2-7,TRBD2,many,TGCAGCGGCGGGAGGACTGGGTACGAGCAGTACTTC,CSGGRTGYEQYF
TRBV27,TRBJ1-5,.,many,TGTGCCAGCAGCTACAATTTAGGTCAGCCCCAGCATTTT,CASSYNLGQPQHF
TRBV4-3,TRBJ1-1,.,many,TGCGCCAGCAGCCAAGATCCGTTTGGGGCGACTGAAGCTTTCTTT,CASSQDPFGATEAFF
TRBV5-1,TRBJ2-1,TRBD2,once,TGCGCCAGCAGCTTGACTAGCGGGGGGGCCTTGGACAATGAGCTGTTCTTC,CASSLTSGGALDNELFF
TRBV6-2/TRBV6-3,TRBJ1-1,.,many,TGTGCCAGCAGTTGGCGGAGCCGGGGTACTGAAGCTTTCTTT,CASSWRSRGTEAFF
TRBV6-2/TRBV6-3,TRBJ2-5,TRBD2,.,TGTGCCAGCAGTTACGCCCTGACTCGTCCTCTAGCGGGAGGCGGGGAGACCCAGTACTTC,CASSYALTRPLAGGGETQYF
TRBV6-1,TRBJ2-7,.,many,TGTGCCAGCAGTGAAAACGGAGCCTACGAGCAGTACTTC,CASSENGAYEQYF
TRBV5-6,TRBJ2-1,.,.,TGTGCCAGCAGCTTCGGTGTCGGACCAGATTACAATGAGCAGTTCTTC,CASSFGVGPDYNEQFF
TRBV20-1,TRBJ1-3,.,many,TGCAGTGCTCCAGACAGATACTCTGGAAACACCATATATTTT,CSAPDRYSGNTIYF
TRBV28,TRBJ1-4,.,.,TGTGCCAGCACCTTTCAGGGGAATGAAAAACTGTTTTTT,CASTFQGNEKLFF
TRBV11-2,TRBJ2-1,.,many,TGTGCCAGCAGCACCGGGACTCTTCGTTCCAATGAGCAGTTCTTC,CASSTGTLRSNEQFF
TRBV6-5,TRBJ2-1,.,many,TGTGCCAGCAGTTACGGGGGAACAGGCGATGAGCAGTTCTTC,CASSYGGTGDEQFF
TRBV19,TRBJ2-7,.,.,TGTGCCAGTAGTATAGGAAGCGGGCCGGGCTACGAGCAGTACTTC,CASSIGSGPGYEQYF
TRBV11-2,TRBJ1-1,TRBD1,many,TGTGCCAGCAGGCGACAGGGTTGGGAGACTGAAGCTTTCTTT,CASRRQGWETEAFF
TRBV9,TRBJ1-3,.,few,TGTGCCAGCAGCATTGCAGAATCCGGGACGGAGACTCAGGAGGACTCTGGAAACACCATATATTTT,CASSIAESGTETQEDSGNTIYF
TRBV12-3/TRBV12-4,TRBJ2-1,.,.,TGTGCCAGCTTCCGGGGACCGGGAGATAATGAGCAGTTCTTC,CASFRGPGDNEQFF
TRBV6-1,TRBJ1-1,TRBD1,many,TGTGCCAGCAGTGGACAGGGAAACACTGAAGCTTTCTTT,CASSGQGNTEAFF
TRBV21-1,TRBJ1-5,.,.,TGTGCCAGCAGCAAATCGGGCAAAGAGGGCAATCAGCCCCAGCATTTT,CASSKSGKEGNQPQHF
TRBV6-6,TRBJ1-6,.,many,TGTGCCAGCAGACAGGTTGTTGATTCACCCCTCCACTTT,CASRQVVDSPLHF